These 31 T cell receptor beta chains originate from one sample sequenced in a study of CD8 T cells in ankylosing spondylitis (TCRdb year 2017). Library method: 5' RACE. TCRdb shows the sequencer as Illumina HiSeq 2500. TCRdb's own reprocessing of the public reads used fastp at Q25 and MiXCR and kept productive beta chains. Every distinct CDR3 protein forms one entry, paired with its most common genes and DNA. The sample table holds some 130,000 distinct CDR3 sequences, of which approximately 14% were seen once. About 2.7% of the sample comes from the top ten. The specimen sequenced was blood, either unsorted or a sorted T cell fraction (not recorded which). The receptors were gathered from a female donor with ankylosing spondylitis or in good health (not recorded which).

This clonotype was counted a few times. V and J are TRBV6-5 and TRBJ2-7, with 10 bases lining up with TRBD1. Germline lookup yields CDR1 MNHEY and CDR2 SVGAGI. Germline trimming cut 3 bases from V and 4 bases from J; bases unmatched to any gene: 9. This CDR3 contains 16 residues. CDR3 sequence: CASSYSIPGQGYEQYF. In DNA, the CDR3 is TGTGCCAGCAGTTATTCGATCCCGGGACAGGGGTACGAGCAGTACTTC.

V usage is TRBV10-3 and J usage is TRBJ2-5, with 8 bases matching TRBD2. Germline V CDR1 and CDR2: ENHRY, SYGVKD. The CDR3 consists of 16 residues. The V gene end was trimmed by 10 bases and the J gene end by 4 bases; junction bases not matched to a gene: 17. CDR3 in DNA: TGTGCCACCGGAAGCGGGAGTATTAATGAGGGAGAGACCCAGTACTTC. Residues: CATGSGSINEGETQYF.

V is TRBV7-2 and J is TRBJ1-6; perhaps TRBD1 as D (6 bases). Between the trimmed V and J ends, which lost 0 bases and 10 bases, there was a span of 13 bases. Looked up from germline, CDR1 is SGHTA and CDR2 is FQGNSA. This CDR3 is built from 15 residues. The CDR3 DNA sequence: TGTGCCAGCAGCTTAGCGCTCGGGGGCAAGTCACCCCTCCACTTT. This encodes CASSLALGGKSPLHF.

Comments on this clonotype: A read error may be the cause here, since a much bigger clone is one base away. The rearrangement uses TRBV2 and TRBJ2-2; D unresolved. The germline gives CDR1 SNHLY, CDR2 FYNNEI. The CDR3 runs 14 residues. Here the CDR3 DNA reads TGTGCCAGCATGGAAACGCCGAACACCCGGGAGCTGTTTTTT. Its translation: CASMETPNTRELFF.

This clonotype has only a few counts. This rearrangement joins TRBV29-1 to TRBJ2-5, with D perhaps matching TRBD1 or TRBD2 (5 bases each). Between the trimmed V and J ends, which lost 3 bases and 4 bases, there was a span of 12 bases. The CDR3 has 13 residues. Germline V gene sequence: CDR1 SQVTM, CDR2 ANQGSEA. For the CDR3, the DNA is TGCAGCGTTGACATCAGGGACGGAGAGACCCAGTACTTC. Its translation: CSVDIRDGETQYF.

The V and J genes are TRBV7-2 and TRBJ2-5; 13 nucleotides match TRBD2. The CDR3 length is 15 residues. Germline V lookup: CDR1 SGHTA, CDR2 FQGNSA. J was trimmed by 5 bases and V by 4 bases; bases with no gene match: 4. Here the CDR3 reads CASSWTSGSSETQYF. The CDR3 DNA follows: TGTGCCAGCAGCTGGACTAGCGGGAGTTCTGAGACCCAGTACTTC.

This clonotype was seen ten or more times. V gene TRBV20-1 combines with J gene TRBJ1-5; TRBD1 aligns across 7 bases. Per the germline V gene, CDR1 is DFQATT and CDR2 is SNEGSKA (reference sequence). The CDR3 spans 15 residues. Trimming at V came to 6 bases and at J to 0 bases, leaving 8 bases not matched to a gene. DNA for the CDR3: TGCAGTGCAACGACCGGACAGGCTAGCAATCAGCCCCAGCATTTT. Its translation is CSATTGQASNQPQHF.

The DNA of the CDR3 is TGCGCCAGCAGCTTGGACCCAGGGGCTTATGGCTACACCTTC. This translates into CASSLDPGAYGYTF. The chain employs TRBV5-1 and TRBJ1-2, with D maybe TRBD1 (6 bases). V gave up 0 bases and J gave up 5 bases, with 11 bases separating them. The germline gives CDR1 SGHRS, CDR2 YFSETQ. The CDR3 is 14 residues long.

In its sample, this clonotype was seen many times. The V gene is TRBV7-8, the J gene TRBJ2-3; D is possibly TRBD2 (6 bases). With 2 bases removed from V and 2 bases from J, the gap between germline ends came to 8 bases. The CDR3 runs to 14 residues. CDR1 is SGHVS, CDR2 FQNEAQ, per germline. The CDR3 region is CASSLTLATDTQYF. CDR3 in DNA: TGTGCCAGCAGCTTAACACTAGCCACAGATACGCAGTATTTT. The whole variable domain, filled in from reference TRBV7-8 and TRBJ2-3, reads GAGVSQSPRYKVAKRGQDVALRCDPISGHVSLFWYQQALGQGPEFLTYFQNEAQLDKSGLPSDRFFAERPEGSVSTLKIQRTQQEDSAVYLCASSLTLATDTQYFGPGTRLTVL.

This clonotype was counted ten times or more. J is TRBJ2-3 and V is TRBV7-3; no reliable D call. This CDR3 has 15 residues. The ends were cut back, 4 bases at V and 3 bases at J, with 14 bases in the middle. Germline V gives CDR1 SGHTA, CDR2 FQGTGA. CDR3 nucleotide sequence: TGTGCCAGCAGCTCAAGGCACAGAGAAACAGATACGCAGTATTTT. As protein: CASSSRHRETDTQYF.

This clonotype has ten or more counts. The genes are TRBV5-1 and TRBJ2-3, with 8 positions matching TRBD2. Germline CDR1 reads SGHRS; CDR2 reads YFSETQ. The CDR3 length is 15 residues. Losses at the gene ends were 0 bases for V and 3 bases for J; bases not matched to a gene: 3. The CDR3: CASSLVGLATDTQYF. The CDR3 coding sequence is TGCGCCAGCAGCTTGGTTGGACTAGCAACAGATACGCAGTATTTT.

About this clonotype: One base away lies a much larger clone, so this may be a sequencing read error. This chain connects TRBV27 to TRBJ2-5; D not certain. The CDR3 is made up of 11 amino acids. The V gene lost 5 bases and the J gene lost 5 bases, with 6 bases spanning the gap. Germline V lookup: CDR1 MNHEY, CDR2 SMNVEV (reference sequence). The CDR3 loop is CASSAGETQYF. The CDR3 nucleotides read TGTGCCAGCAGTGCCGGGGAGACCCAGTACTTC.

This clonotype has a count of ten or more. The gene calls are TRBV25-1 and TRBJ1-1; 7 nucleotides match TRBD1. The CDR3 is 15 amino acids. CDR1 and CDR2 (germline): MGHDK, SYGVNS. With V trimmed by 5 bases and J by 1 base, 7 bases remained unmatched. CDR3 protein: CASSKNRGGNTEAFF. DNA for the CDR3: TGTGCCAGCAGTAAGAACAGGGGAGGGAACACTGAAGCTTTCTTT.

The CDR3 loop reads CASSYSPYGEETQYF. The CDR3 nucleotides read TGTGCCAGCAGTTACTCTCCTTACGGGGAAGAGACCCAGTACTTC. The V gene is TRBV6-5, the J gene TRBJ2-5; TRBD2 might be the D (5 bases). Trimming removed 0 bases at V and 3 bases at J, with 11 bases between. From germline, CDR1 is MNHEY and CDR2 SVGAGI. The CDR3 sequence is 15 residues long.

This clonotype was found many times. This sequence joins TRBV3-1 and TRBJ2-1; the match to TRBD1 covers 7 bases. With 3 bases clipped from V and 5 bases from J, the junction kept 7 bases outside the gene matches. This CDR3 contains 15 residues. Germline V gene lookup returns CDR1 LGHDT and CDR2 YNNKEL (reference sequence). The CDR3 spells CASSHYRDSHNEQFF. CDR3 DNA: TGTGCCAGCAGCCACTACCGGGACAGTCACAATGAGCAGTTCTTC.

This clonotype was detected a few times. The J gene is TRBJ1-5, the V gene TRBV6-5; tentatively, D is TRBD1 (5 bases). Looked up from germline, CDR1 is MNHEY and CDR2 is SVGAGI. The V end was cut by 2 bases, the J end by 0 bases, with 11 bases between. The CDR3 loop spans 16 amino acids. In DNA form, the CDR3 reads TGTGCCAGCAGTTACGGATCAGGGTATAGCAATCAGCCCCAGCATTTT. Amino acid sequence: CASSYGSGYSNQPQHF.

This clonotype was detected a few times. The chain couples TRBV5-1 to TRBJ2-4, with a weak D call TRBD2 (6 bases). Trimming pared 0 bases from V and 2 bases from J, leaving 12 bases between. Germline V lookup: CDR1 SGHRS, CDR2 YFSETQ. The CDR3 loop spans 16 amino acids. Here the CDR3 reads CASSLVLGGTKNIQYF. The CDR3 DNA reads TGCGCCAGCAGCTTGGTCCTGGGGGGAACCAAAAACATTCAGTACTTC.

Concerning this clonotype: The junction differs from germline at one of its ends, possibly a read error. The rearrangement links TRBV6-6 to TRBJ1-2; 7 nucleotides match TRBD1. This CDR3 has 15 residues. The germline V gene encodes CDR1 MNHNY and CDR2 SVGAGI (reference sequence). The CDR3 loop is CASSGTGAFPYDYTF. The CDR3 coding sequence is TGTGCCAGCAGTGGAACAGGGGCCTTTCCCTATGACTACACCTTC.

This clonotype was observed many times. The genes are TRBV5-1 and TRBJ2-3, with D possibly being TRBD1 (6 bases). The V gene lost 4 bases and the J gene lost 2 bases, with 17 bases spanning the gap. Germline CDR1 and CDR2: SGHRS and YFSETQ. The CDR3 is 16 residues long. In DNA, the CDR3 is TGCGCCAGCAGCCTTCCACAAAGACAGGACACAGATACGCAGTATTTT. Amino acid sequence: CASSLPQRQDTDTQYF.

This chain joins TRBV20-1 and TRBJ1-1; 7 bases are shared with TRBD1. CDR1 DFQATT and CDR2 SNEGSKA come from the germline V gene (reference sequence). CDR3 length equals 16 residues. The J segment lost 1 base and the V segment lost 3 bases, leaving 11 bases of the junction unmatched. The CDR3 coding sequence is TGCAGTGCTAGGGTAGCGACACAGGGGCAGAACACTGAAGCTTTCTTT. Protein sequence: CSARVATQGQNTEAFF.

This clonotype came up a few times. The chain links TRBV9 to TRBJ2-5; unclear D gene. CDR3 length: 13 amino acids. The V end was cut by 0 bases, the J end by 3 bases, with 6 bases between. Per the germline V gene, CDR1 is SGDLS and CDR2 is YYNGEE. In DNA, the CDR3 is TGTGCCAGCAGCGTAGCTATGAAAGAGACCCAGTACTTC. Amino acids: CASSVAMKETQYF.

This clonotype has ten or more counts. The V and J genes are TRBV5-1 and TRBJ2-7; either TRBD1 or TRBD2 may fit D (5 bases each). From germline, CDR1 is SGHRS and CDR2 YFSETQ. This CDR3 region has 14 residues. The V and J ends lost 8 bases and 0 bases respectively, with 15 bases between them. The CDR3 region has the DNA TGCGCCAGTGGACCAGGGACGGGCTCCTACGAGCAGTACTTC. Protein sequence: CASGPGTGSYEQYF.

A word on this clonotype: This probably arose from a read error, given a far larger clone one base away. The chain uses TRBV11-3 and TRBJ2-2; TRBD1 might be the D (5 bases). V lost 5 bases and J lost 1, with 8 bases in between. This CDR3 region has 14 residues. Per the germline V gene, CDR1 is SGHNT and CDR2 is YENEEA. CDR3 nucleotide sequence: TGTGCCAGCAGCCCAGGACAGAACACCGGGGAGCTGTTTTTT. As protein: CASSPGQNTGELFF. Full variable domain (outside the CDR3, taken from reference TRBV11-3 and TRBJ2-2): EAGVVQSPRYKIIEKKQPVAFWCNPISGHNTLYWYLQNLGQGPELLIRYENEEAVDDSQLPKDRFSAERLKGVDSTLKIQPAELGDSAVYLCASSPGQNTGELFFGEGSRLTVL.

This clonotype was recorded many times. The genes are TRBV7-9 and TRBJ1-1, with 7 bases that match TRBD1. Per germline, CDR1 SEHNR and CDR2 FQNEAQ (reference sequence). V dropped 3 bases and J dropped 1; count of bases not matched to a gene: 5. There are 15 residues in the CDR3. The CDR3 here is CASSFSRQGNTEAFF. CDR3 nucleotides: TGTGCCAGCAGCTTTAGCCGACAGGGGAACACTGAAGCTTTCTTT.

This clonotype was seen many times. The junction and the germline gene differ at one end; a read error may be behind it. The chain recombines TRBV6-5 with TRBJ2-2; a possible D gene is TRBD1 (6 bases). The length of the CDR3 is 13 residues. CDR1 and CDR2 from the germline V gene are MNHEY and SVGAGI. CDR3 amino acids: CASTYRVDGELFF. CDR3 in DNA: TGTGCCAGCACTTACAGGGTCGACGGGGAGCTGTTTTTT.

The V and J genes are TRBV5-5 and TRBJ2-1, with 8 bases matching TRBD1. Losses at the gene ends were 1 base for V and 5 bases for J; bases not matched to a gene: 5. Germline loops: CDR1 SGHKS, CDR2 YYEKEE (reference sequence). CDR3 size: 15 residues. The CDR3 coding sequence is TGTGCCAGCAGCTTGTTTCCGACAGGGGACAATGAGCAGTTCTTC. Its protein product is CASSLFPTGDNEQFF.

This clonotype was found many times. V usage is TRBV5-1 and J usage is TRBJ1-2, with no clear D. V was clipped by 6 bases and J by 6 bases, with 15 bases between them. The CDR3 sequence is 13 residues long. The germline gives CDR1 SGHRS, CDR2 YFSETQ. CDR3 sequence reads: CASTTGVRDGYTF. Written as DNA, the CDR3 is TGCGCCAGCACCACCGGCGTACGAGATGGCTACACCTTC.

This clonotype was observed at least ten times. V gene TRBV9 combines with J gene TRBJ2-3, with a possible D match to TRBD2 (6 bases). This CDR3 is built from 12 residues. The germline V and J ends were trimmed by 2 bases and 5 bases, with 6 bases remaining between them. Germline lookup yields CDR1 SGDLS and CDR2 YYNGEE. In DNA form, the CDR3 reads TGTGCCAGCAGCGTGCGGGAAGATACGCAGTATTTT. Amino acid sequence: CASSVREDTQYF.

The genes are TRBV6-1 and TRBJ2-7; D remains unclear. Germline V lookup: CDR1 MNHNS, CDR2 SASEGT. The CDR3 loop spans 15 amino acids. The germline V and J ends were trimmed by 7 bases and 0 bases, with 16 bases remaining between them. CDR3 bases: TGTGCCAGCAACCCTATTGATGGAAGCTCCTACGAGCAGTACTTC. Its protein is CASNPIDGSSYEQYF.

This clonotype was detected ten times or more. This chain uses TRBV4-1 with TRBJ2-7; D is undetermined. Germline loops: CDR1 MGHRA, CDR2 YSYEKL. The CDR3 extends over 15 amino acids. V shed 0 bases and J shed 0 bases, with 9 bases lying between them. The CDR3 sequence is CASSQDQVSSYEQYF. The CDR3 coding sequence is TGCGCCAGCAGCCAAGATCAGGTGAGCTCCTACGAGCAGTACTTC.

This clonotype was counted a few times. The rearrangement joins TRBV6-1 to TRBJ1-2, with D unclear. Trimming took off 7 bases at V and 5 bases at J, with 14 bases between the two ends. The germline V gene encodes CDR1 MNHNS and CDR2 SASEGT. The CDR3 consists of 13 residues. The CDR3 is CASTNGRKYGYTF. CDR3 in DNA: TGTGCCAGCACTAACGGACGGAAATATGGCTACACCTTC.